The source of this T cell receptor beta chain is a study of blood T cell repertoires in COVID-19. Study summary: The samples span acute and convalescent COVID-19 from the United States, Italy and Spain. T cells, B-cell-depleted T cells, or PBMCs supplied cDNA or gDNA.

As handled by the study authors: For nucleated cells, counts were estimated from reference gene primer amplification. TCRdb's copy holds only in-frame clones and misses some; the assay was immunoSEQ multiplex PCR. The DNA was the basis for D and trimming; V, J and clone size are from that table. The sample holds 150,000 to 200,000 clones, around 80% seen once. Individuals aged about 18 to 95 years were recruited from about two dozen US areas. V was clipped by 6 bases and J by 0 bases, with 15 bases between them. CDR1 is MNHEY, CDR2 SMNVEV, per germline (reference sequence). The CDR3 has 17 amino acids.

The sample comprised PBMCs or T cells enriched from blood (not recorded which). The chain combines TRBV27 with TRBJ2-6; tentatively, D is TRBD2 (6 bases). The sequence came from a woman aged 45-59 years with acute COVID-19. CDR3 DNA sequence: TGTGCCAGCAGACTCAACCTGGGGGGCTCTGGGGCCAACGTCCTGACTTTC. The encoded protein is CASRLNLGGSGANVLTF. Filled out from reference TRBV27 and TRBJ2-6, the complete variable domain reads EAQVTQNPRYLITVTGKKLTVTCSQNMNHEYMSWYRQDPGLGLRQIYYSMNVEVTDKGDVPEGYKVSRKEKRNFPLILESPSPNQTSLYFCASRLNLGGSGANVLTFGAGSRLTVL.